This entry concerns a single TCR beta chain. Its antigen is not identified. The data were obtained in a study of T-cell memory formation after mild COVID-19. Whole-study findings and limits: The study found contracting CD4+ clones mainly in CM and EM and contracting CD8+ clones in EMRA.

MiXCR was run by TCRdb on the 5' RACE reads, yielding one entry per CDR3 protein. The profile covers 350,000 to 450,000 distinct CDR3 sequences, with 20% to 30% appearing a single time and about 10% taken by the ten largest. CDR1 is SGHRS and CDR2 is YFSETQ in the germline V gene. CDR3 size: 14 residues. With V trimmed by 3 bases and J by 2 bases, 3 bases remained unmatched. This receptor was identified in an adult woman who had mild COVID-19 (a few samples of this study predate the infection). Cell type and time point are not known. The V call is TRBV5-1, the J call TRBJ2-5, with TRBD1 identical over 8 bases. The sample consisted of PBMCs or a T cell subset sorted from them (not recorded which). The chain's CDR3 is CASSYGQGQETQYF. Here the CDR3 DNA reads TGCGCCAGCAGCTACGGACAGGGTCAAGAGACCCAGTACTTC.